Sequencing of this T cell receptor beta chain was carried out in a study of cytomegalovirus exposure and HLA in healthy donors. In the study overall: Counted in an early data release were roughly 87 million unique TCRs from HLA-typed donors.

Trimming removed 5 bases from V and 0 bases from J, with 7 bases in between. The CDR3 spans 12 residues. CDR1 is GTSNPN, CDR2 SVGIG, per germline (reference sequence). This clone has just a few counts. What it recognizes is unknown. PCR was performed using 60 Vbeta and 13 Jbeta primers. The method was immunoSEQ multiplex PCR; TCRdb's version includes in-frame clones alone and lacks a portion of them. This table has around 140,000 clones, roughly four fifths appearing once. Points from the study as a whole: Most TCR sequences were rare, but some public TCRs occurred in many donors. The authors enumerated under 200 TCR beta chains as linked to cytomegalovirus. A missense variant in DCLRE1C was later tied to TCR beta V- and J-gene trimming.

Sequenced input: PBMCs. The source is a woman between 55 and 75 years old in good health and CMV-seropositive. The gene calls are TRBV30 and TRBJ1-1, with unresolved D. CDR3 amino acids: CAWGELNTEAFF. The CDR3 bases are TGTGCCTGGGGAGAATTGAACACTGAAGCTTTCTTT.